This is a list of T cell receptor beta chains from one sample in a study of T-cell reconstitution after alpha-beta-depleted transplantation in children. TCRdb redid the calling of the PCR reads with MiXCR, one entry per CDR3 protein. This table has approximately 50,000 distinct CDR3 sequences, 5% to 6.5% appearing once. The sequences come from PBMCs, mostly from graft donor cells, collected 60 days after TCRalphabeta/CD19-depleted stem cell transplant. Receptors originate from a female patient between 2 and 15 years old who had a stem cell transplant for aplastic anemia, so the T cells may come from the graft donor. Both conserved end residues are trimmed from each CDR3. The D gene is left open where the match is weak. Size values are once, few and many counts, or a class for expanded clones, and some rows have none.

v_call	clone_size	j_call	d_call	cdr3_aa
TRBV5-1	many	TRBJ2-1	.	ASSLGTGIYNEQF
TRBV2	.	TRBJ2-4	TRBD2	ASSTGREARIQY
TRBV18	.	TRBJ2-7	.	ASSLTGTAYEQY
TRBV5-1	.	TRBJ2-7	TRBD1	ASSRGQGVSYEQY
TRBV14	few	TRBJ2-1	.	ASSQSGNEQF
TRBV7-2	many	TRBJ1-2	.	ASSPWGGEGYT
TRBV20-1	many	TRBJ2-5	.	SGYGGRGGRETQY
TRBV2	many	TRBJ2-2	TRBD1	ASTYGTGGTGELF
TRBV2	few	TRBJ2-3	.	ASSEAREPH
TRBV6-5	.	TRBJ2-7	.	ASSYRPADEQY
TRBV14	many	TRBJ2-3	TRBD2	ASSQDRGGRTDTQY
TRBV18	many	TRBJ2-3	.	ASSPGGTSTDTQY
TRBV29-1	many	TRBJ2-5	TRBD2	SAWGGGKTQY
TRBV28	many	TRBJ2-7	.	ASSLNRYEQY
TRBV2	many	TRBJ2-2	.	ASSAGPTKRELF
TRBV11-2	many	TRBJ2-3	.	ASSLESRRGVQY
TRBV20-1	many	TRBJ2-3	.	SARGAFTDTQY
TRBV5-1	many	TRBJ1-1	.	ASSLTPRNTEAF
TRBV18	many	TRBJ2-5	.	ASSTDRLETQY
TRBV28	medium-sized	TRBJ2-5	.	ASSLAHRQETQY
TRBV20-1	few	TRBJ1-5	.	SASPRGLRRQPQH
TRBV20-1	many	TRBJ1-2	TRBD1	SAPRRGGGLNGYT